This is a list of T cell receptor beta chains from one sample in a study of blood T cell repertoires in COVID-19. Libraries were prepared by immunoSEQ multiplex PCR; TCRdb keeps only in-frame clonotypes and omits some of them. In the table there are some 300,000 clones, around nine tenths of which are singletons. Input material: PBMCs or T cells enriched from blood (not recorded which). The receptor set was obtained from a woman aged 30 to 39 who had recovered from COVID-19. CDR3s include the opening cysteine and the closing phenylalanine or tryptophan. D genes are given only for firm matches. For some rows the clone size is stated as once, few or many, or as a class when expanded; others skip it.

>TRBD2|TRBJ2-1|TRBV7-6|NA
CASSLGLAGSGGEQFF
TGTGCCAGCAGCCTAGGACTAGCGGGATCGGGGGGTGAGCAGTTCTTC
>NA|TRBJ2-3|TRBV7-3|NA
CASSWGVAGPTDTQYF
TGTGCCAGCTCCTGGGGGGTTGCGGGGCCCACAGATACGCAGTATTTT
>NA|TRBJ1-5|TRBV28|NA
CASTTASGFRNQPQHF
TGTGCCAGCACGACAGCTTCAGGTTTTCGCAATCAGCCCCAGCATTTT
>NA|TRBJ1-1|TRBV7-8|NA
CASSYVANEAFF
TGTGCCAGCAGCTATGTTGCGAATGAAGCTTTCTTT
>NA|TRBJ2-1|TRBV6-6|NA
CASSYSPRERNEQFF
TGTGCCAGCAGTTACTCGCCGAGGGAGAGGAATGAGCAGTTCTTC
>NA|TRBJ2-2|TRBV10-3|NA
CATRDWMNTGELFF
TGTGCCACCCGGGACTGGATGAACACCGGGGAGCTGTTTTTT
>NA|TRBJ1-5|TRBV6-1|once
CASSEANNNQPQHF
TGTGCCAGCAGTGAAGCGAACAACAATCAGCCCCAGCATTTT
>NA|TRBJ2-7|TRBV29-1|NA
CSVEDYYEQYF
TGCAGCGTTGAGGACTACTACGAGCAGTACTTC
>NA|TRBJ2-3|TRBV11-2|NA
CASSLYEVSADTQYF
TGTGCCAGCAGCTTATACGAGGTCTCGGCAGATACGCAGTATTTT
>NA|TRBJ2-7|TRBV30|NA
CAWSPGQTYEQYF
TGTGCCTGGAGTCCAGGACAGACCTACGAGCAGTACTTC
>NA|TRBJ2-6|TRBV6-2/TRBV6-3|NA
CASSYPYRLSGANVLTF
TGTGCCAGCAGTTACCCCTACAGGCTCTCTGGGGCCAACGTCCTGACTTTC
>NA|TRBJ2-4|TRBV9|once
CASSVGEGVWATQYF
TGTGCCAGCAGCGTAGGGGAGGGGGTATGGGCCACTCAGTACTTC
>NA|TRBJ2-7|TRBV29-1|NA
CSVVPGLLGYEQYF
TGCAGCGTTGTCCCGGGACTCCTTGGCTACGAGCAGTACTTC
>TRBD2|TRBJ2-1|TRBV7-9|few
CASSQPPSGRYGNEQFF
TGTGCCAGCAGCCAACCCCCCAGCGGGAGATACGGCAATGAGCAGTTCTTC
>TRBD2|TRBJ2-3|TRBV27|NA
CASSLWGLADTDTQYF
TGTGCCAGCAGTTTATGGGGACTAGCAGACACAGATACGCAGTATTTT
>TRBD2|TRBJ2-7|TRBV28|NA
CATQVGTSVYEQYF
TGTGCCACCCAAGTGGGTACTAGCGTTTACGAGCAGTACTTC
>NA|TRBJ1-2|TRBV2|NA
CARSQGSVGGYTF
TGTGCCAGGTCCCAGGGCTCGGTTGGGGGCTACACCTTC
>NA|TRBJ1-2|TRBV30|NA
CAWSIESPNYGYTF
TGTGCCTGGAGTATAGAGTCGCCTAACTATGGCTACACCTTC
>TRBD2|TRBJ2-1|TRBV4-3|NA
CASSQDLPSGRNREQFF
TGCGCCAGCAGCCAAGATCTTCCGAGCGGGAGGAACCGTGAGCAGTTCTTC
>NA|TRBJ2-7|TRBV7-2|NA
CASSLGPGVGYEQYF
TGTGCCAGCAGCTTAGGACCGGGAGTAGGCTACGAGCAGTACTTC
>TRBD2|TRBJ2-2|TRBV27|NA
CASSILAGGPSGELFF
TGTGCCAGCAGTATACTAGCGGGAGGGCCATCCGGGGAGCTGTTTTTT
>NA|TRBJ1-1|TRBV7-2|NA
CASSWSQNTEAFF
TGTGCCAGCAGCTGGAGTCAGAACACTGAAGCTTTCTTT